This TCR beta chain was captured in a study of regulatory T cells in long-lasting Graves disease. iRepertoire HTBI primers and Arm-PCR of CDR3 regions built TCR beta libraries. In TCRdb, the multiplex PCR reads were re-called with MiXCR into one record per CDR3 protein. This sample has around 480,000 distinct CDR3 sequences, with 15% to 20% found just once. This CDR3 spans 13 amino acids. Germline values: CDR1 SGHRS, CDR2 YFSETQ. Trimming took 2 bases from V and 8 from J, leaving 11 bases between them. The sample's time point: newly diagnosed GD, antithyroid drugs for less than 3 months. PBMC-extracted RNA yielded the TCR library. This sample also belongs to another study, concerning T cells in Graves' hyperthyroidism and ophthalmopathy.

The source material was peripheral blood mononuclear cells (PBMCs), sampled at new diagnosis, from a patient treated with antithyroid drugs. The rearrangement uses TRBV5-1 and TRBJ1-5; D is undetermined. This clonotype originated in a man aged 40-49 years with Graves disease. The CDR3: CASSFGGLKPQHF. As DNA, the CDR3 is TGCGCCAGCAGCTTCGGCGGTCTGAAGCCCCAGCATTTT.